The TCR beta chain described here comes from a study of CD8 T cells in ankylosing spondylitis. V lost 4 bases, J lost 3 bases, and 10 bases lay in between. Germline CDR1 and CDR2: DFQATT and SNEGSKA (reference sequence). This CDR3 is 13 amino acids long. Notes on the study in general: Reactive arthritis synovial fluid and blood previously showed some of these motif variants. For ankylosing spondylitis blood, a TCR beta motif of roughly 8 highly homologous variants appeared characteristic.

A quantitative 5'-RACE method, one with molecular barcodes, was used to make TCR beta libraries. TCRdb independently ran MiXCR on the 5' RACE reads; one entry per CDR3 protein. The sample lists 290,000 or so distinct CDR3 sequences, roughly 20% occurring once. Ten or more counts support this clonotype. Its antigen is undetermined. The V call is TRBV20-1, the J call TRBJ2-1; D is uncertain. The TCR comes from a female donor with ankylosing spondylitis or in good health (not recorded which). The sequenced material came from blood, either unsorted or a sorted T cell fraction (not recorded which). DNA for the CDR3: TGCAGTGCTAAACACCCAAACTACAATGAGCAGTTCTTC. Protein product: CSAKHPNYNEQFF.